Below are 11 T cell receptor beta chains sequenced from a single sample in a study of shared clonotypes between healthy human individuals. Method: immunoSEQ multiplex PCR; TCRdb's copy keeps in-frame clones and lacks some. The table has about 680,000 clones, 55% to 75% seen once. Input material: memory CD4+ T cells sorted from blood. Stated subset: CD45RA-negative fraction. These receptors all stem from a woman aged 25-40 years in good health.

The chain combines TRBV11-2 with TRBJ2-5; D might be TRBD1 (6 bases). Deletions cut 5 bases from V and 3 bases from J, with 10 bases between. The V gene's germline CDR1 is SGHAT and CDR2 FQNNGV. The CDR3 sequence is 13 residues long. The CDR3 here is CASSAGQKETQYF. CDR3 coding DNA: TGTGCCAGCAGCGCAGGACAGAAAGAGACCCAGTACTTC. Full variable domain (remainder filled in from reference TRBV11-2 and TRBJ2-5): EAGVAQSPRYKIIEKRQSVAFWCNPISGHATLYWYQQILGQGPKLLIQFQNNGVVDDSQLPKDRFSAERLKGVDSTLKIQPAKLEDSAVYLCASSAGQKETQYFGPGTRLLVL.

CDR3 bases: TGTGCCAGCGGATGGGTTGAAGGAAATGAAAAACTGTTTTTT. Amino acid sequence: CASGWVEGNEKLFF. This chain links TRBV4-2 with TRBJ1-4; D is unclear. The CDR3 sequence is 14 residues long. The germline V and J ends were trimmed by 8 bases and 5 bases, with 15 bases remaining between them. Germline CDR1 and CDR2: LGHNA and YNFKEQ.

The rearrangement uses TRBV21-1 and TRBJ1-4. TRBV21-1 is a documented pseudogene. This CDR3 has 13 residues. The CDR3 nucleotides read TGTGCCAGCAGCAATTCGGGTAATGAAAAACTGTTTTTT. This sequence encodes CASSNSGNEKLFF.

The V and J genes are TRBV5-4 and TRBJ2-7; D gene unclear. Germline V lookup: CDR1 SGHNT, CDR2 YYREEE (reference sequence). This CDR3 region has 11 residues. Trimming pared 2 bases from V and 12 bases from J, leaving 12 bases between. CDR3: CASSFDSVRYF. The CDR3 DNA sequence: TGTGCCAGCAGCTTTGACTCCGTGAGGTACTTC. The full variable domain, in which reference TRBV5-4 and TRBJ2-7 provide the parts outside the CDR3, is ETGVTQSPTHLIKTRGQQVTLRCSSQSGHNTVSWYQQALGQGPQFIFQYYREEENGRGNFPPRFSGLQFPNYSSELNVNALELDDSALYLCASSFDSVRYFGPGTRLTVT.

The chain recombines TRBV7-6 with TRBJ2-1; D is uncertain. The CDR3 contains 15 residues. The V end lost 1 base, the J end lost 6 bases, and 13 bases lay between the germline ends. CDR1 and CDR2 from the germline V gene are SGHVS and FNYEAQ. As DNA, the CDR3 is TGTGCCAGCAGCTTAGTAACGGGTTGGGGCAATGAGCAGTTCTTC. Its translation is CASSLVTGWGNEQFF.

The chain couples TRBV6-5 to TRBJ1-1; 9 nucleotides line up with TRBD1. Germline assignment: CDR1 MNHEY and CDR2 SVGAGI. The junction had 3 bases not matched to a gene; V was cut back by 0 bases and J by 1 base. The CDR3 covers 16 residues. This chain's CDR3 is CASSYSSGQGNTEAFF. CDR3 nucleotide sequence: TGTGCCAGCAGTTACTCGTCGGGACAGGGGAACACTGAAGCTTTCTTT.

The chain couples TRBV5-1 to TRBJ2-5; D possibly uses TRBD1 or TRBD2 (5 bases each). V dropped 2 bases and J dropped 7 bases, with 15 bases sitting between them. The length of the CDR3 is 14 residues. CDR1 SGHRS and CDR2 YFSETQ come from the germline V gene. CDR3 DNA: TGCGCCAGCAGCTTAGGGACGGAGACCGGGACCCAGTACTTC. Translated: CASSLGTETGTQYF.

V and J are TRBV7-8 and TRBJ2-7; a weak D match, TRBD2 (6 bases). CDR1 is SGHVS and CDR2 is FQNEAQ in the germline V gene. The CDR3 length is 18 residues. The ends were cut back, 0 bases at V and 2 bases at J, with 20 bases in the middle. CDR3: CASSLALGVSGLTYEQYF. The CDR3 DNA follows: TGTGCCAGCAGCTTAGCATTAGGGGTTAGCGGCCTTACCTACGAGCAGTACTTC.

This chain links TRBV6-4 with TRBJ2-1; 7 nucleotides agree with TRBD2. The CDR3 is made up of 16 amino acids. CDR1 and CDR2 (germline): MRHNA, SNTAGT. The V gene end was trimmed by 2 bases and the J gene end by 8 bases; junction bases not matched to a gene: 12. The CDR3 loop is CASSDRGGSDVHEQFF. As DNA, the CDR3 is TGTGCCAGCAGTGACCGGGGAGGGTCCGACGTCCATGAGCAGTTCTTC.

This chain joins TRBV27 and TRBJ2-7; perhaps TRBD2 as D (5 bases). The CDR3 loop spans 14 amino acids. CDR1 and CDR2 from the germline V gene are MNHEY and SMNVEV (reference sequence). Between the trimmed V and J ends, which lost 5 bases and 3 bases, there was a span of 14 bases. DNA for the CDR3: TGTGCCAGCAGTCCTAGGGCCGGGGACTACGAGCAGTACTTC. Residues: CASSPRAGDYEQYF.

The chain carries TRBV5-1 and TRBJ1-2; 8 bases are shared with TRBD1. The CDR3 spans 14 residues. Germline-derived CDR1 and CDR2 are SGHRS and YFSETQ. J gave up 8 bases and V 3 bases, and 9 bases lay outside the gene matches. The DNA for the CDR3 is TGCGCCAGCAGCTACGGACAGGGAGGAAAGGGCTACACCTTC. Its translation: CASSYGQGGKGYTF.